Each of the 10 T cell receptor beta chains below was sequenced from the same sample in a study of blood T cell repertoires in COVID-19. Generated by immunoSEQ multiplex PCR, the TCRdb table keeps only in-frame clones and is missing some. This table holds 150,000 to 200,000 clones, approximately 78% found once. Material for sequencing was peripheral blood. The receptor source for this set is a woman older than 75 with COVID-19, enrolled during active disease.

CDR3: CASRAGTGDGELFF. The CDR3 bases are TGTGCCAGCAGGGCCGGGACAGGGGACGGGGAGCTGTTTTTT. The rearrangement uses TRBV5-8 and TRBJ2-2; TRBD1 matches 10 bases. Germline assignment: CDR1 SGHTS and CDR2 YDEGEE. Unmatched junction bases numbered 5, after V lost 5 bases and J lost 7 bases. The CDR3 has 14 amino acids.

CDR3 sequence (DNA): TGTGCCAGCAGTTACGCCAGGGAATACGAGACCCAGTACTTC. This gives the protein CASSYAREYETQYF. The rearrangement links TRBV6-2 or TRBV6-3 to TRBJ2-5, with D perhaps matching TRBD1 (5 bases). This CDR3 is 14 amino acids long. Trimming took off 2 bases at V and 5 bases at J, with 12 bases between the two ends. In germline, CDR1 is MNHEY, CDR2 SVGEGT.

This chain joins TRBV27 and TRBJ2-1, with 7 bases aligning to TRBD2. Germline V CDR1 and CDR2: MNHEY, SMNVEV (reference sequence). V trimming: 6 bases; J trimming: 6 bases; junction bases outside the gene matches: 5. The CDR3 runs 13 residues. CDR3 region: CASRILARNEQFF. For the CDR3, the DNA is TGTGCCAGCAGGATACTAGCGCGCAATGAGCAGTTCTTC.

V gene TRBV7-8 combines with J gene TRBJ1-2; a possible D gene is TRBD1 (6 bases). Germline-derived CDR1 and CDR2 are SGHVS and FQNEAQ. The V end lost 1 base, the J end lost 4 bases, and 25 bases lay between the germline ends. This CDR3 contains 19 residues. CDR3 in DNA: TGTGCCAGCAGCTTAGGGGGGGGCCTTTACGGGACACCTATCTATGGCTACACCTTC. Its translation: CASSLGGGLYGTPIYGYTF.

The chain has TRBV30 and TRBJ2-7, with 8 bases fitting TRBD2. V gave up 7 bases and J gave up 1 base; unmatched junction bases: 6. CDR3 size: 13 residues. CDR1 GTSNPN and CDR2 SVGIG come from the germline V gene (reference sequence). The CDR3 DNA is TGTGCCTCCGAGGGGACTAGGTCCTACGAGCAGTACTTC. Translated: CASEGTRSYEQYF.

The chain recombines TRBV5-5 with TRBJ2-3; 11 bases map to TRBD2. V was clipped by 4 bases and J by 4 bases; unmatched bases: 5. Germline V gene lookup returns CDR1 SGHKS and CDR2 YYEKEE (reference sequence). This CDR3 has 15 residues. The CDR3, as DNA: TGTGCCAGCAGCCCGGGACTAGCGGACGCAGATACGCAGTATTTT. Translating it yields CASSPGLADADTQYF.

This clone has only a few counts. This chain connects TRBV6-1 to TRBJ1-5, with D uncertain. V gave up 3 bases and J gave up 0 bases, with 12 bases separating them. CDR1 is MNHNS and CDR2 is SASEGT in the germline V gene. The CDR3 is 16 amino acids. CDR3 bases: TGTGCCAGCAGTGATTTGTTGGGAGATAGCAATCAGCCCCAGCATTTT. As protein: CASSDLLGDSNQPQHF.

CDR3 in DNA: TGTGCCAGCAGCCAAGACGGGGGGTTTGGCGAGCAGTACTTC. The encoded protein is CASSQDGGFGEQYF. This chain joins TRBV3-1 (or the pseudogene TRBV3-2) and TRBJ2-7, with 7 bases matching TRBD2. With V trimmed by 0 bases and J by 6 bases, 5 bases remained unmatched. CDR3 size: 14 residues. Germline V CDR1 and CDR2: LGHDT, YNNKEL (reference sequence).

As concerns this clone: This CDR3 is also generated by other DNA sequences in the sample. The chain links TRBV5-4 to TRBJ2-7; TRBD2 matches at 7 bases. This CDR3 has 14 amino acids. CDR1 is SGHNT, CDR2 YYREEE, per germline (reference sequence). The junction had 1 base not matched to a gene; V was cut back by 0 bases and J by 1 base. CDR3 sequence (DNA): TGTGCCAGCAGCTTGGGCGGGGGATCCTACGAGCAGTACTTC. Protein product: CASSLGGGSYEQYF.

The gene calls are TRBV5-1 and TRBJ1-3; D gene ambiguous. Germline V gene sequence: CDR1 SGHRS, CDR2 YFSETQ. Trimming pared 4 bases from V and 3 bases from J, leaving 11 bases between. CDR3 length: 14 amino acids. The CDR3 DNA reads TGCGCCAGCAGCCTCCCCGGGGATGGAAACACCATATATTTT. Amino acids: CASSLPGDGNTIYF.